This T cell receptor beta chain is drawn from a study of long-term antiretroviral therapy in people with HIV (dated by TCRdb to 2021 to 2024). Regarding the research as a whole: Collection of the earliest samples took place about a decade ahead of the 2015 WHO recommendation for immediate ART, at a time when ART was typically delayed until CD4 counts fell. This retrospective serial study examined whether starting ART and sustained HIV suppression were associated with changes in the composition and diversity of the TRB repertoire in peripheral blood. A total of fewer than 200 cryopreserved PBMC samples were contributed to the cohort by 30 adults with confirmed HIV infection, with samples collected serially over a mean of about 6 years (range 1-12). About 35% of the 30 participants with HIV were female. No cross-contamination during QIAcube processing was shown when test extractions of a monoclonal T-cell line were performed alongside about 30 polyclonal samples.

Participants were included only if at least one PBMC sample before ART initiation and at least two post-ART samples were available. All participants with HIV were treated in the United States of America. Before DNA extraction, cryopreserved samples of roughly 0.9-11 million PBMC were thawed and washed. At the time of the earliest PBMC sample, participants with HIV were aged between roughly 20 and 55 years. Each participant contributed PBMC samples from 1-4 timepoints before ART initiation and 2-8 timepoints after ART initiation, with a median of 7 samples. Serial HIV viral load, CD4+ T-cell count, ART history and demographic data were obtained for every participant. A Qiagen kit on a QIAcube was used to extract genomic DNA from unsorted PBMC, with samples processed in batches of 12. V is shortened by 3 bases, J by 0 bases, and the region joining them spans 13 bases. CDR1 SEHNR and CDR2 FQNEAQ were looked up in the germline V gene (reference sequence). From the cysteine up to the phenylalanine, the CDR3 has a length of 16 residues. Only the CDR3 part of the read is kept: 48 bases, read in frame from the first base.

The study at large found these results: Unsorted PBMC were profiled instead of sorted CD4+ and CD8+ T cells because pre-ART samples had limited cell numbers. Owing to limited PBMC availability, only the TCR beta chain was sequenced, without alpha chain pairing. The samples span the years 2004 to 2017, and the ART regimens used at that time may not be as effective as current regimens. No data were available on ART adherence, viral resistance or therapy changes, limiting inferences about post-ART repertoire changes. At every time point, the repertoire was dominated by expanded TRB clones first identified before ART initiation, although this dominance fluctuated and, in many PLHIV, declined after ART. A significant increase in TRB diversity was found to be associated with ART initiation, although TRB diversity was observed to remain significantly below that of transplant donor controls even after long-term ART. CDR3 length ranges in HIV repertoires were narrower than in controls, and network structure suggested an antigen-experienced repertoire with only a slight naive shift after ART.

Relative to its sample, this clone is medium-sized (0.01 to 0.1%). No antigen is known for it. One base away there is no much larger clone; base qualities are not given. The immunoSEQ hsTCRB v3.0 assay was used at survey level resolution to sequence the TRB variable region. The target sequencing depth for TRB was about 40,000-55,000 T-cell genomes per sample. TRB libraries were pooled and sequenced on an Illumina MiSeq using a v3 150-cycle kit. The original pipeline was this. Repertoire analysis ran in R within a reproducible Nextflow workflow covering QC, data transformation and analysis. LymphoSeq2, an R package for exploring AIRR-Seq data, was used to implement custom analyses. After excluding a few samples that yielded fewer than 5000 total TRB sequences, 150 to 200 HIV repertoires remained for analysis. Among the roughly 200 retained HIV repertoires, 55 to 60 were collected before ART initiation and some 130 after ART initiation. Repertoires were downsampled to 5000 TRB nucleotide sequences, and summary statistics were averaged over 100 downsampling iterations. Only TRB sequences with CDR3 regions of at least seven amino acids were retained for analysis. Diversity was assessed using a clonality score derived from Shannon entropy and using the Gini coefficient. In the repertoire networks, any two of the top 5000 CDR3 amino acid sequences were connected whenever the two sequences differed by an edit distance of one. Antigen specificity groups and MHC restriction were predicted for TRB CDR3 amino acid sequences with GLIPH2. CDR3 amino acid sequences were matched against VDJdb and McPAS-TCR to flag known CMV, EBV, HIV or tissue antigen associations. Pre-ART, post-ART and control groups were compared with Wilcoxon signed-rank tests and Holm-Bonferroni correction. Here the immuneACCESS table is served through TCRdb, limited to in-frame sequences with V and J called. Missing clones are a known gap in these copies; in checked studies unresolved V genes cover under half, and the rest lacks a known reason. That table is the source of V, J and clone size, and D and trimming were worked out from the DNA. This sample lists 25,000 to 35,000 clones; over 90% were detected once. 7% to 9% of the sample is taken by the ten largest.

Here the sequenced sample was unsorted PBMCs, taken approximately 6.1 years after starting antiretroviral therapy. The chain is assembled from TRBV7-9 and TRBJ2-3, and TRBD1 may be the D gene, going by 6 matching bases. This TCR derives from a man under 40 with HIV. The CDR3 has the sequence CASSFRGSRSTDTQYF. The DNA is TGTGCCAGCAGCTTCAGGGGTAGCAGGAGCACAGATACGCAGTATTTT.